The 18 T cell receptor beta chains presented below share a single source sample, sequenced in a study of CD8 T cells in Susac syndrome. The RNA, about 0.45 to 1 ug, was put through reverse transcription using random hexamers. TCRdb re-called the immunoSEQ multiplex PCR reads through MiXCR, storing one row per CDR3 protein. The profile covers about 190,000 distinct CDR3 sequences, with approximately 93% appearing a single time and roughly 0.096% taken by the ten largest. The sequenced sample was CD4+ T cells from PBMCs. The source is a human donor in good health.

The rearrangement joins TRBV19 to TRBJ1-3; D call uncertain. This CDR3 has 12 residues. CDR1 and CDR2 from the germline V gene are LNHDA and SQIVND (reference sequence). With 6 bases removed from V and 0 bases from J, the gap between germline ends came to 3 bases. CDR3 region: CASSPSGNTIYF. CDR3 nucleotide sequence: TGTGCCAGTAGCCCCTCTGGAAACACCATATATTTT.

The chain recombines TRBV7-2 with TRBJ2-3; D is unresolved. The CDR3 covers 13 residues. V gave up 6 bases and J gave up 0 bases, with 7 bases separating them. The germline CDR1 and CDR2 sequences are SGHTA and FQGNSA. The CDR3 here is CASSGVSTDTQYF. Written as DNA, the CDR3 is TGTGCCAGCAGTGGGGTTAGCACAGATACGCAGTATTTT.

The chain joins TRBV15 to TRBJ1-5; D unresolved. This CDR3 spans 15 amino acids. Trimming left V 1 base short and J 2 bases short, with 9 bases between. From germline, CDR1 is LNHNV and CDR2 YYDKDF (reference sequence). CDR3 protein: CATSRGFNGNQPQHF. DNA of the CDR3: TGTGCCACCAGCAGAGGTTTTAACGGCAATCAGCCCCAGCATTTT.

The chain recombines TRBV5-1 with TRBJ2-1; 9 bases agree with TRBD1. V lost 4 bases to trimming and J lost 5 bases; unmatched junction nucleotides: 7. CDR3 length equals 15 residues. Germline CDR1 and CDR2: SGHRS and YFSETQ. The CDR3 DNA is TGCGCCAGCAGCCCGTCCGGGACAGGGCACAATGAGCAGTTCTTC. Protein product: CASSPSGTGHNEQFF.

The chain has TRBV11-1 and TRBJ2-4; possibly TRBD2 for D (6 bases). Germline V gene sequence: CDR1 SGHAT, CDR2 FQDESV (reference sequence). The V end lost 0 bases, the J end lost 0 bases, and 9 bases lay between the germline ends. This CDR3 spans 16 amino acids. CDR3 loop: CASSLAGTLAKNIQYF. CDR3 nucleotide sequence: TGTGCCAGCAGCTTAGCTGGGACTTTAGCCAAAAACATTCAGTACTTC.

This chain uses TRBV5-1 with TRBJ2-3; TRBD1 matches 12 bases. From germline, CDR1 is SGHRS and CDR2 YFSETQ. CDR3 length: 18 residues. V lost 5 bases and J lost 4; bases outside the gene matches: 14. The CDR3 sequence: CASSYRDRGPSGADTQYF. The CDR3 DNA reads as TGCGCCAGCAGTTACCGGGACAGGGGGCCCTCCGGGGCAGATACGCAGTATTTT.

The DNA for the CDR3 is TGCGCCAGCTCACGGCGGGGTGACTACAATGAGCAGTTCTTC. It is translated as CASSRRGDYNEQFF. The chain uses TRBV5-1 and TRBJ2-1; a weak D match, TRBD2 (6 bases). Trimming cost V 7 bases and J 3 bases, with 14 bases left between them. The CDR3 loop spans 14 amino acids. Germline V gene sequence: CDR1 SGHRS, CDR2 YFSETQ.

V gene TRBV3-1 combines with J gene TRBJ2-3; D gene unclear. With 0 bases removed from V and 2 bases from J, the gap between germline ends came to 9 bases. Germline loops: CDR1 LGHDT, CDR2 YNNKEL (reference sequence). The length of the CDR3 is 15 residues. CDR3 sequence (DNA): TGTGCCAGCAGCCAAGATGTAGATTTCACAGATACGCAGTATTTT. It specifies CASSQDVDFTDTQYF.

The rearrangement uses TRBV30 and TRBJ1-6; TRBD1 might be the D (5 bases). There are 14 residues in the CDR3. Germline loops: CDR1 GTSNPN, CDR2 SVGIG (reference sequence). V was shortened by 1 base and J by 6 bases, with 10 bases between the two germline ends. CDR3 in DNA: TGTGCCTGGAGTGCAGGGACTCTTAATTCACCCCTCCACTTT. Protein sequence: CAWSAGTLNSPLHF.

The chain employs TRBV29-1 and TRBJ1-6; D uncertain. V was clipped by 0 bases and J by 6 bases, with 6 bases between them. CDR3 length: 13 residues. Looked up from germline, CDR1 is SQVTM and CDR2 is ANQGSEA. The CDR3 spells CSVEEYPNSPLHF. The CDR3 bases are TGCAGCGTTGAAGAATACCCTAATTCACCCCTCCACTTT.

This chain links TRBV6-2 or TRBV6-3 with TRBJ1-5; no reliable D call. V lost 6 bases and J 5 bases, leaving 14 bases between the germline ends. The CDR3 loop spans 14 amino acids. CDR1 and CDR2 (germline): MNHEY, SVGEGT. The CDR3 sequence: CASSRVGVYQPQHF. CDR3 DNA: TGTGCCAGCAGCCGGGTCGGGGTCTATCAGCCCCAGCATTTT.

The chain carries TRBV5-1 and TRBJ2-5, with D perhaps matching TRBD2 (5 bases). V lost 4 bases to trimming and J lost 5 bases, with 18 bases between them. The CDR3 runs 15 residues. Germline lookup yields CDR1 SGHRS and CDR2 YFSETQ. CDR3 sequence reads: CASSLTRTLQETQYF. CDR3 bases: TGCGCCAGCAGCCTAACCCGGACTCTTCAGGAGACCCAGTACTTC.

The gene calls are TRBV12-3 or TRBV12-4 and TRBJ1-4, with D tentatively TRBD1 (5 bases). V was clipped by 0 bases and J by 5 bases, with 22 bases between them. The CDR3 contains 19 residues. The CDR3: CASSLAPGARGVGNEKLFF. Here the CDR3 DNA reads TGTGCCAGCAGTTTAGCTCCCGGGGCAAGGGGAGTTGGCAATGAAAAACTGTTTTTT.

The V call is TRBV7-6, the J call TRBJ2-6; TRBD2 might be the D (6 bases). The germline V gene has CDR1 SGHVS and CDR2 FNYEAQ. The germline V and J ends were trimmed by 5 bases and 0 bases, with 17 bases remaining between them. The CDR3 runs to 18 residues. CDR3 region: CASSIIGGSPSGANVLTF. The DNA for the CDR3 is TGTGCCAGCAGCATTATTGGGGGGTCCCCCTCTGGGGCCAACGTCCTGACTTTC.

This clonotype was counted between two and nine times. V is TRBV29-1 and J is TRBJ2-7; D may match TRBD1 or TRBD2 (5 bases each). Trimming shortened V by 6 bases and J by 7 bases, and 19 bases separated the two germline ends. CDR1 and CDR2 (germline): SQVTM, ANQGSEA. The CDR3 length is 13 residues. CDR3 nucleotides: TGCAGCGTCCTCCGGGACGTAGGAGGAGAGCAGTACGTC. This sequence encodes CSVLRDVGGEQYV.

Written as DNA, the CDR3 is TGTGCCAGCTCACCCACGGCGGGGGCTTGGGTTACAGATACGCAGTATTTT. Protein: CASSPTAGAWVTDTQYF. The chain recombines TRBV18 with TRBJ2-3, with D maybe TRBD2 (7 bases). Germline assignment: CDR1 KGHSH and CDR2 LQKENI. The CDR3 is 17 residues long. Deletions cut 3 bases from V and 3 bases from J, with 19 bases between. Using reference TRBV18 and TRBJ2-3 for the parts outside the CDR3, the full variable domain is NAGVMQNPRHLVRRRGQEARLRCSPMKGHSHVYWYRQLPEEGLKFMVYLQKENIIDESGMPKERFSAEFPKEGPSILRIQQVVRGDSAAYFCASSPTAGAWVTDTQYFGPGTRLTVL.

CDR3 protein: CASSAVGATNEKLFF. CDR3 DNA sequence: TGTGCCAGCAGTGCGGTGGGAGCAACTAATGAAAAACTGTTTTTT. The chain recombines TRBV2 with TRBJ1-4, with unresolved D. CDR1 SNHLY and CDR2 FYNNEI come from the germline V gene. This CDR3 is 15 amino acids long. The V end was cut by 4 bases, the J end by 0 bases, with 9 bases between.

The V call is TRBV20-1, the J call TRBJ2-5; D not certain. CDR3 length: 13 residues. V was pared by 5 bases and J by 4 bases, with 14 bases between. Germline V gene sequence: CDR1 DFQATT, CDR2 SNEGSKA (reference sequence). CDR3 loop: CSAPHPGPETQYF. DNA of the CDR3: TGCAGTGCTCCCCACCCCGGGCCAGAGACCCAGTACTTC.